These 5 T cell receptor beta chains originate from one sample sequenced in a study of blood T cell repertoires in COVID-19. Some clones are missing from TCRdb's copy, which holds only in-frame ones; the method was immunoSEQ multiplex PCR. The sample shows about 240,000 clones, approximately 78% of them seen only once. The sample taken for sequencing was peripheral blood. The receptors here all came from a woman in her sixties or seventies with active or convalescent COVID-19.

This chain's CDR3 is CASSVGNSGGTDTQYF. The CDR3 nucleotides are TGTGCCAGCAGCGTAGGGAACAGCGGGGGCACAGATACGCAGTATTTT. The chain employs TRBV9 and TRBJ2-3; 7 nucleotides agree with TRBD2. Trimming removed 0 bases from V and 1 base from J; junction bases left unmatched: 5. CDR3 size: 16 residues. Germline-derived CDR1 and CDR2 are SGDLS and YYNGEE.

The CDR3 region is CASTKTGGLRNQPQHF. The CDR3 DNA is TGTGCCAGCACCAAGACAGGGGGCTTGCGCAATCAGCCCCAGCATTTT. The rearrangement uses TRBV2 and TRBJ1-5; 10 positions agree with TRBD1. This CDR3 is built from 16 residues. Germline assignment: CDR1 SNHLY and CDR2 FYNNEI. Trimming cost V 7 bases and J 2 bases; bases outside gene matches: 8.

The chain couples TRBV5-4 to TRBJ2-1, with 7 bases identical to TRBD2. The CDR3 is made up of 15 amino acids. Germline V lookup: CDR1 SGHNT, CDR2 YYREEE (reference sequence). V lost 0 bases to trimming and J lost 3 bases; unmatched junction nucleotides: 3. DNA for the CDR3: TGTGCCAGCAGCTTGGGCAGCGGGGACTACAATGAGCAGTTCTTC. Translation gives CASSLGSGDYNEQFF.

To note about this clone: The identical CDR3 is also encoded by other nucleotide sequences in the sample. The chain is built from TRBV18 and TRBJ1-2; tentative D call: TRBD1 (5 bases). The CDR3 spans 14 residues. The germline gives CDR1 KGHSH, CDR2 LQKENI. V was pared by 3 bases and J by 2 bases, with 10 bases between. The CDR3 region is CASSPSAGNYGYTF. CDR3 DNA: TGTGCCAGCTCACCGTCAGCAGGGAACTATGGCTACACCTTC.

V and J are TRBV30 and TRBJ1-6; D remains unclear. Germline V gene sequence: CDR1 GTSNPN, CDR2 SVGIG (reference sequence). CDR3 length: 15 residues. Trimming removed 4 bases from V and 4 bases from J, with 14 bases in between. CDR3 loop: CAWTDRGGYNSPLHF. In DNA, the CDR3 is TGTGCCTGGACCGACCGTGGAGGGTATAATTCACCCCTCCACTTT.